The 10 T cell receptor beta chains presented below share a single source sample, sequenced in a study of early T cells in non-severe SARS-CoV-2 infection (dated by TCRdb to the early 2020s). Library preparation was by 5' RACE. This sample was sequenced with a NextSeq 500. In-frame beta chains were kept once TCRdb had trimmed the public reads at Q25 with fastp and called clones with MiXCR. All rows with the same CDR3 protein become a single entry with the most common DNA and genes. The sample table shows tens of thousands of distinct CDR3 sequences, and approximately 8% are seen once. Clones ranked in the top ten supply roughly an eighth of the sample. Source: whole blood, taken at baseline. Source of these receptors: an adult who was a healthcare worker with PCR-confirmed SARS-CoV-2 infection or an uninfected control (not recorded which).

This clonotype was counted at least ten times. The V and J genes are TRBV12-5 and TRBJ1-1, with 8 bases fitting TRBD1. CDR3 length equals 15 residues. V trimming: 2 bases; J trimming: 8 bases; junction bases outside the gene matches: 10. The germline V gene encodes CDR1 LGHNT and CDR2 FRNRAP. CDR3 DNA: TGTGCTAGTGGTTTGTTTATGGAGGCAGGGGGCGAAGCTTTCTTT. Translated: CASGLFMEAGGEAFF.

The chain couples TRBV28 to TRBJ2-3; D tentatively fits TRBD1 or TRBD2 (5 bases each). Germline V lookup: CDR1 MDHEN, CDR2 SYDVKM. This CDR3 is built from 12 residues. V was shortened by 8 bases and J by 2 bases, with 8 bases between the two germline ends. CDR3 DNA: TGTGCCAGCTGGGGGTCCACAGATACGCAGTATTTT. Its translation is CASWGSTDTQYF.

This clonotype has more than one count but fewer than ten. This chain uses TRBV7-9 with TRBJ2-1, with 7 positions matching TRBD1. The V and J ends lost 2 bases and 14 bases, in that order; junction bases with no gene match: 9. The CDR3 runs to 13 residues. Germline CDR1 and CDR2: SEHNR and FQNEAQ (reference sequence). CDR3 bases: TGTGCCAGCAGCTTAACAGGGGAAGGCCGGGAGTTCTTC. Translated: CASSLTGEGREFF. The complete variable domain, with remaining parts taken from reference TRBV7-9 and TRBJ2-1, reads DTGVSQNPRHKITKRGQNVTFRCDPISEHNRLYWYRQTLGQGPEFLTYFQNEAQLEKSRLLSDRFSAERPKGSFSTLEIQRTEQGDSAMYLCASSLTGEGREFFGPGTRLTVL.

The chain carries TRBV3-1 and TRBJ2-5; perhaps TRBD1 as D (5 bases). CDR3 length: 15 amino acids. The ends were cut back, 2 bases at V and 3 bases at J, with 13 bases in the middle. Germline loops: CDR1 LGHDT, CDR2 YNNKEL (reference sequence). The CDR3 sequence: CASSQPSLGEETQYF. In nucleotides, the CDR3 is TGTGCCAGCAGCCAACCCTCCCTAGGGGAAGAGACCCAGTACTTC.

This clonotype came up a few times. The chain joins TRBV19 to TRBJ2-2, with D maybe TRBD1 (5 bases). The CDR3 spans 15 residues. Trimming removed 5 bases from V and 5 bases from J, with 15 bases in between. The germline CDR1 and CDR2 sequences are LNHDA and SQIVND (reference sequence). For the CDR3, the DNA is TGTGCCAGTAGTCTCACAGGTCCCTCTACCGGGGAGCTGTTTTTT. This translates into CASSLTGPSTGELFF.

In its sample, this clonotype was seen many times. V is TRBV20-1 and J is TRBJ2-1, with D unresolved. Germline CDR1 reads DFQATT; CDR2 reads SNEGSKA (reference sequence). The V gene lost 0 bases and the J gene lost 3 bases, with 12 bases spanning the gap. The CDR3 runs to 15 residues. The CDR3 sequence is CSAREARSDYNEQFF. The DNA for the CDR3 is TGCAGTGCTAGAGAGGCGAGGAGCGACTACAATGAGCAGTTCTTC.

V usage is TRBV7-8 and J usage is TRBJ2-1; unclear D gene. This CDR3 has 15 residues. Trimming pared 3 bases from V and 4 bases from J, leaving 13 bases between. Germline V gene data show CDR1 as SGHVS and CDR2 as FQNEAQ. The CDR3 spells CASSFVSGLYNEQFF. The CDR3 nucleotides read TGTGCCAGCAGCTTTGTGTCAGGTCTATACAATGAGCAGTTCTTC.

The chain links TRBV20-1 to TRBJ2-3, with a possible D match to TRBD2 (5 bases). CDR1 and CDR2 (germline): DFQATT, SNEGSKA (reference sequence). V lost 4 bases and J 8 bases, leaving 19 bases between the germline ends. CDR3 length: 14 amino acids. The CDR3 DNA follows: TGCAGTGCTACAGACTCGGGGAGCCCTGTTACGCAGTATTTT. This codes for CSATDSGSPVTQYF.

At least ten counts were recorded for this clonotype. This chain connects TRBV30 to TRBJ1-6; maybe TRBD1 (5 bases). The CDR3 is 13 residues long. Germline V gene sequence: CDR1 GTSNPN, CDR2 SVGIG (reference sequence). The germline V and J ends were trimmed by 0 bases and 11 bases, with 11 bases remaining between them. As DNA, the CDR3 is TGTGCCTGGAGTGTCGGTGAGGGGACACCCCTCCACTTT. Amino acids: CAWSVGEGTPLHF. The complete variable domain, with remaining parts taken from reference TRBV30 and TRBJ1-6, reads SQTIHQWPATLVQPVGSPLSLECTVEGTSNPNLYWYRQAAGRGLQLLFYSVGIGQISSEVPQNLSASRPQDRQFILSSKKLLLSDSGFYLCAWSVGEGTPLHFGNGTRLTVT.

This clonotype was seen ten or more times. This chain links TRBV7-6 with TRBJ2-2, with no clear D. This CDR3 region has 16 residues. Looked up from germline, CDR1 is SGHVS and CDR2 is FNYEAQ. V shed 1 base and J shed 0 bases, with 9 bases lying between them. CDR3 loop: CASSLVAGANTGELFF. CDR3 nucleotide sequence: TGTGCCAGCAGCTTAGTGGCAGGAGCGAACACCGGGGAGCTGTTTTTT.